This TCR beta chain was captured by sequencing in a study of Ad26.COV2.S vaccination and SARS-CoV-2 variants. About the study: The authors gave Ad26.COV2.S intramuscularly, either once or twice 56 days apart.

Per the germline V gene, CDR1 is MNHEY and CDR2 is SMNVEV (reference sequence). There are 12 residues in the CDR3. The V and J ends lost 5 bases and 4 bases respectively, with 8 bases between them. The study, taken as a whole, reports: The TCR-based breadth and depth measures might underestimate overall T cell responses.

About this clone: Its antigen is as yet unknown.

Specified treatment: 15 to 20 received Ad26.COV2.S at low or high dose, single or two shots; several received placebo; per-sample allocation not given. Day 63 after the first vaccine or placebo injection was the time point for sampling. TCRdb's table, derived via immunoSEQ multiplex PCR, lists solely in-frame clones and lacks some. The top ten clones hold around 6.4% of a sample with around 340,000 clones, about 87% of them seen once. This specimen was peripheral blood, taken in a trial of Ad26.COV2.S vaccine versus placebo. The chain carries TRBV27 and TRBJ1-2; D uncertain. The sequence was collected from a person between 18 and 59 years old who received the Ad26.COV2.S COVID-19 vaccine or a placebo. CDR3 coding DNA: TGTGCCAGCAGTCCAAACAGCTATGGCTACACCTTC. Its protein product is CASSPNSYGYTF.